This TCR beta chain was profiled in a study of T-cell memory formation after mild COVID-19. Constant-segment primers were used for 5'RACE, and the resulting TCR alpha and TCR beta cDNA libraries carried sample barcodes and UMIs. In TCRdb, the 5' RACE reads were re-called with MiXCR into one record per CDR3 protein. The sample has about 290,000 distinct CDR3 sequences; 15% to 20% are singletons. The V gene's germline CDR1 is LNHDA and CDR2 SQIVND (reference sequence). The CDR3 covers 18 residues. V lost 4 bases and J lost 7; bases outside the gene matches: 11. This clonotype was observed at least ten times.

V is TRBV19 and J is TRBJ2-2, with TRBD2 matching over 14 bases. This clonotype originated in a man aged 18 to 30 who had mild COVID-19 (a few samples of this study predate the infection). Cell type and time point are not known. Material: PBMCs or a T cell subset sorted from them (not recorded which). The CDR3 is CASSRGLAGVSAVGELFF. The CDR3 nucleotides read TGTGCCAGTAGTAGGGGACTAGCGGGGGTGAGCGCTGTCGGGGAGCTGTTTTTT.